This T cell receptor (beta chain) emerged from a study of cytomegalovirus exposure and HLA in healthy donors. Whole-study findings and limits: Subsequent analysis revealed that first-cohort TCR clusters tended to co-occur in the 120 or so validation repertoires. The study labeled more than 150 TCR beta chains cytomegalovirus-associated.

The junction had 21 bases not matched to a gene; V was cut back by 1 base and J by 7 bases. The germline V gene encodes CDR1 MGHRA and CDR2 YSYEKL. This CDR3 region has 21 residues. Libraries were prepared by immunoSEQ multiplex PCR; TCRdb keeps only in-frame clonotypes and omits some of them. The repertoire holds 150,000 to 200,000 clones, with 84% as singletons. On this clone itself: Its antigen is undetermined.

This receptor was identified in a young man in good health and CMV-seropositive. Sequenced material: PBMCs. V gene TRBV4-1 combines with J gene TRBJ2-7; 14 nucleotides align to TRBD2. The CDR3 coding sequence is TGCGCCAGCAGCCAAGGCCCCCTTCGACTAGCGGGAGGGCCGGTGGGTTGGGAGCAGTACTTC. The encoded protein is CASSQGPLRLAGGPVGWEQYF.